The subject of this entry is one T cell receptor beta chain. This clone was seen a few times. It lacks a known antigen. No clone much larger than this one lies a single base away; base qualities are absent. The sample carries other DNA sequences with the same CDR3. V is pared back by 3 bases and J by 4 bases, with 10 bases lying between the germline termini. The CDR3 sequence holds 14 residues, the cysteine and phenylalanine included. The DNA shown is the 42-base CDR3, in frame from base 1. CDR1 and CDR2, per the germline V gene (reference sequence), are SEHNR and FQNEAQ. The cohort consisted of more than 650 healthy bone marrow donors. Cohort members were all nominally healthy when sampled, although unrecorded immune exposures were likely present. The donor tested CMV seronegative, placing the donor among the roughly 400 seronegative members of the cohort. A peripheral blood sample was provided by each donor, and peripheral blood mononuclear cells were used for TCR beta sequencing. The Qiagen DNeasy Blood Extraction Kit was used to extract genomic DNA from the blood cell samples.

These data originate in a study of cytomegalovirus exposure and HLA in healthy donors (dated by TCRdb to about 2017). About the full investigation: An earlier analysis of roughly 500 of the donors reported approximately 300 Gb of sequence data and 117 million unique TCR beta sequences from 150 million to 200 million T cells. Genome-wide SNP genotypes for about three fifths of the roughly 670 donors were used in a later genetic analysis, which treated that subset as a discovery cohort. The number of donors typed differed by locus, with roughly 629-640 for A, B, C, DRB1 and DQB1, 522 for DQA1, over 600 for DPA1, and 400 to 490 for DPB1. An early release that covered 500 to 800 HLA-typed donors contained approximately 320 gigabases of sequencing data and about 84 million unique TCR sequences. Among 398 genotyped donors of the cohort, an average of roughly 230,000 unique TCR beta nucleotide sequences was sequenced per donor, of which about 18% were non-productive. Donor age, sex, ethnicity and CMV serostatus were compiled together with the repertoire data. The aim of the study was to test whether cataloging public T cell receptors could identify signatures of past pathogen exposure. In the later analysis, no new phenotypic data were used to find candidate immune exposures; instead, reliance was placed on TCR beta sequences and their occurrence across donors. Besides the first cohort of approximately 670 subjects, a separate validation cohort made up of roughly 120 different subjects was used. Every repertoire in the discovery cohort had been generated on one and the same sequencing platform. Class I and class II HLA loci were covered by the typing at four-digit resolution. A later analysis re-examined previously published TCR beta repertoires from roughly 720 donors and added high-resolution HLA genotyping to investigate patterns of TCR occurrence. Using immunosequencing, the study profiled T cell repertoires from about 610 subjects and related those repertoires to cytomegalovirus serostatus. High-throughput TCR immunosequencing, statistical association of individual TCRs with disease status, and machine learning were combined to predict cytomegalovirus infection status. Because of strong linkage in the cohort, four or five DR-DQ haplotypes were treated as single units for association and clustering. In an earlier analysis of roughly 580 of the donors, high-throughput TCR beta sequencing was used to judge whether each TCR beta V gene segment behaved as functional or pseudogenic. Among the roughly 370 genotyped donors, approximately 82% belonged to the genetic ancestry cluster associated with self-reported Caucasian donors.

What the authors observed across the whole study: The presence/absence analyses assumed that sequencing depth was roughly uniform across donors, and that assumption may not be true. In a later analysis, around 17,000 TCR beta sequences were associated with specific HLA alleles at a false discovery rate of 0.05. Most TCR sequences were seen in very few donors, while some public TCRs were found in many individuals. A later genetic analysis reported fewer N-insertions in productive TCRs among donors in an Asian-associated ancestry cluster than the roughly 700-donor mean. In a later analysis, most CMV-associated TCR beta chains were found to appear HLA-restricted, with HLA associations seemingly driven largely by CMV exposure. A further reported finding was that TCR beta sequences accurately predicted the HLA-A and HLA-B alleles for most subjects in the first cohort. Strong co-occurrence of HLA alleles, especially DR and DQ, made assigning TCR associations to individual alleles difficult. Only TCR beta chains were sequenced in this cohort, and the absence of alpha or paired-chain data limited detectable features. Linkage disequilibrium might explain the correlated functional status among segregating V segments, but an unknown experimental factor could not be ruled out. The study gave a list of 150 to 200 TCR beta chains associated with cytomegalovirus. A few of the identified cytomegalovirus-associated TCR beta chains were confirmed in vitro to be specific for cytomegalovirus antigens. A later analysis found that HLA-associated TCR beta chains were more clonally expanded and had lower generation probabilities than equally common non-associated chains. Because HLA typing was unavailable for some donors at each locus, only the typed subset was used in association tests. For the cohort, immune exposure information was limited to CMV serostatus. According to the authors, the approach could potentially be generalized to other disease states and immunological phenotypes. The earlier analysis of approximately 540 of the donors excluded fewer than 20 rarely observed V segments, including chromosome 9 orphons, because counts were too low. V-gene and J-gene trimming of TCR beta chains was associated with a missense DCLRE1C variant in a later genetic analysis, and the association was replicated in an independent cohort. A later analysis reported that several top co-occurrence clusters appeared linked to parvovirus B19, influenza, CMV and Epstein-Barr virus. A cluster of highly shared sequence variants was judged likely to represent a technical artifact of the sequencing pipeline. In both the original and validation cohorts, the classifier was reported to diagnose cytomegalovirus status with high specificity and sensitivity. Some IMGT-functional V segments, including TRBV6-2 and TRBV6-3, could not be distinguished by the 87-base-pair reads and were therefore excluded. In a later analysis, the rate of TCR association differed among HLA loci, with DRB1 alleles having the most associated TCRs and HLA-C alleles having the fewest. In an earlier analysis of a few hundred of the donors, most TCR beta V segments were observed in productive rearrangements about 87% or about 30% of the time, broadly matching IMGT annotations.

To prepare the library, the immunoSEQ multiplex PCR assay was applied. For the multiplex PCR, a mixture combining 60 forward primers for TCR Vbeta segments and 13 reverse primers for TCR Jbeta segments was used. Amplification of the CDR3 region of rearranged TCR beta genes was performed with a multiplex PCR assay on genomic DNA. Amplified TCR beta libraries were sequenced as 87-base-pair reads on the Illumina HiSeq System. The original pipeline was this. A later analysis tallied some 79 million unique TCR beta chains across the 666 repertoires, and about 10 million of those chains were shared by two or more donors. Raw reads were error-corrected and collapsed into unique sequences with a nearest-neighbor algorithm that merged closely related sequences to remove PCR and sequencing errors. V, D and J gene segments were assigned by aligning CDR3 sequences to IMGT reference sequences. For a sequence to be retained, at least a six-nucleotide match to both a V gene segment and a J gene segment was required. Rearrangements were classified as productive when the CDR3 lacked stop codons and remained in frame with V and J, and all other rearrangements were classified as non-productive. CDR3 was defined by IMGT convention, running from the second conserved V-encoded cysteine to the conserved J-encoded phenylalanine. Sequences without an unambiguous match to a single V gene segment were excluded from the earlier analysis of several hundred of the donors. In an earlier analysis of roughly 600 of the donors, a V segment was called functional when productive rearrangements were above 56.7%, and segregating when the standard deviation between donors exceeded 5%. A statistical classification framework was built to diagnose cytomegalovirus status from the catalog of TCR beta chain sequences. In a later analysis, V and J genes were assigned by comparing TCR nucleotide sequences against IMGT/GENE-DB human TR gene sequences. The TCRdist pipeline was used in a later analysis to assign CDR3 sequences and most-parsimonious VDJ recombination scenarios. In a later analysis, each TCR beta chain was defined by its CDR3 amino acid sequence together with its V-gene family, and reads lacking a unique V-gene family were excluded. To address suspected cross-contamination and a sequencing artifact, a later analysis removed a few hundred highly shared, low-generation-probability nucleotide sequences. For each public chain, a later analysis derived a clonal expansion index from normalized ranks of inferred template counts within each repertoire. In a later analysis, generation probabilities were computed using a VDJ recombination model fitted to out-of-frame rearrangements, and the results were checked against IGoR. Hypergeometric tests were used in a later analysis to score TCR-TCR, TCR-HLA and TCR-CMV co-occurrence, with a repertoire-size bias correction applied to the TCR pairs. In a later analysis, false discovery rates were estimated by permuting HLA or CMV assignments 20 times. A later analysis grouped co-occurring TCRs with DBSCAN, adding TCRdist sequence similarity when clustering within HLA-allele-positive subsets. Repertoires with fewer than 30,000 or more than 120,000 public chains, plus five repertoires with anomalous nucleotide sharing, were excluded from co-occurrence clustering. TCRdb took this table from immuneACCESS and kept in-frame rearrangements with V and J called. Such tables lack part of the clones; where checked against another copy, unresolved V genes explain under half of the gap, and the rest is unexplained. D and trimming were read from the DNA, whereas the V and J calls and clone size are those reported in that table. This sample lists around 130,000 clones; 75% to 90% were detected once. The leading ten clones occupy 2.1% of the sample.

The chain uses TRBV7-9 and TRBJ1-5; a confident D gene designation cannot be given. This TCR derives from a man younger than 45 in good health and CMV-seronegative. The sequencing input was PBMCs. The CDR3 region has the sequence CASSLGGLNQPQHF. Here is the DNA: TGTGCCAGCAGCTTGGGCGGGCTTAATCAGCCCCAGCATTTT.